A selection of T cell receptor beta chains follows, all from one sample in a study of shared clonotypes between healthy human individuals. Only in-frame clones appear in the TCRdb table, and some are missing; sequencing was by immunoSEQ multiplex PCR. The sample has a few million clones, over 85% seen once. Sequencing was carried out using naive CD8+ T cells from PBMCs. The source is a young man in good health. Some clones in this sample may be carry-over from other donors' samples. The CDR3 runs from the conserved cysteine through the conserved F or W. The order of the fields is D gene, J gene, V gene, clone size, CDR3 DNA, CDR3 protein. D genes are given only for firm matches. Not all rows give a size; the values are once, few, many and, for expanded clones, a class.

TRBD1 | TRBJ2-1 | TRBV10-3 | NA | TGTGCCATCAGTGGTCCGGGACAGCCCTTCTCATCCGATGAGCAGTTCTTC | CAISGPGQPFSSDEQFF
NA | TRBJ2-7 | TRBV2 | NA | TGTGCCCGGATGGGGGCGCGGAACGAGCAGTACTTC | CARMGARNEQYF
NA | TRBJ2-7 | TRBV4-3 | NA | TGCGCCAGCAGCCAAGATACTCAGGCTCACGAGCAGTACTTC | CASSQDTQAHEQYF
NA | TRBJ2-6 | TRBV25-1 | NA | TGTGCCAGCAGTGAATATAAAGATTCTGGGGCCAACGTCCTGACTTTC | CASSEYKDSGANVLTF
TRBD2 | TRBJ2-1 | TRBV9 | NA | TGTGCCAGCAGCCGGGCGGGAGCGAATGAGCAGTTCTTC | CASSRAGANEQFF
NA | TRBJ2-7 | TRBV29-1 | NA | TGCAGCGTTGAGTCCGGAGGGAACGAGCAGTACTTC | CSVESGGNEQYF
NA | TRBJ2-7 | TRBV19 | NA | TGTGCCAGTAGTATAGATCCAGGGCCTAGGGAGCAGTACTTC | CASSIDPGPREQYF
NA | TRBJ2-5 | TRBV29-1 | NA | TGCAGCGTTGAAGATAAGGGGACGCTCGGTCGGGAGACCCAGTACTTC | CSVEDKGTLGRETQYF
NA | TRBJ1-4 | TRBV7-8 | NA | TGTGCCAGCAGCTGGGTTTATCCTTCAACTAATGAAAAACTGTTTTTT | CASSWVYPSTNEKLFF
NA | TRBJ2-1 | TRBV7-9 | NA | TGTGCCAGCAGCCCCTGGGGCGACGTACGACCCAATGAGCAGTTCTTC | CASSPWGDVRPNEQFF
NA | TRBJ2-4 | TRBV12-2 | NA | TGTGCAAGTCGCTTAGTGGCGGGTGAGAACCTCCCTAGTGCCAAAAACATTCAGTACTTC | CASRLVAGENLPSAKNIQYF
TRBD2 | TRBJ2-1 | TRBV9 | NA | TGTGCCAGCAGCCCGGGGACTAGCGGAGCCTCCTACAATGAGCAGTTCTTC | CASSPGTSGASYNEQFF
NA | TRBJ1-5 | TRBV28 | NA | TGTGCCAGCAGTTGGTACAGGATGTCTAGCAATCAGCCCCAGCATTTT | CASSWYRMSSNQPQHF
TRBD1 | TRBJ2-1 | TRBV4-1 | NA | TGCGCCAGCAGCCATGACAGGGGGCGAACCAATGAGCAGTTCTTC | CASSHDRGRTNEQFF
NA | TRBJ1-2 | TRBV28 | NA | TGTGCCAGCAGCTCAAACCCACAGGGAATCTATGGCTACACCTTC | CASSSNPQGIYGYTF
NA | TRBJ1-2 | TRBV7-9 | NA | TGTGCCAGCAGCTTAGGAGCCCGAGCCCTAACCTTC | CASSLGARALTF
NA | TRBJ2-1 | TRBV7-3 | NA | TGTGCCAGCAGCTTAAAACCTATAAGCTCCTACAATGAGCAGTTCTTC | CASSLKPISSYNEQFF
TRBD2 | TRBJ2-3 | TRBV7-9 | NA | TGTGCCAGCAGCCTTAGCGGGGACCTCACAGATACGCAGTATTTT | CASSLSGDLTDTQYF
TRBD2 | TRBJ2-7 | TRBV7-9 | NA | TGTGCCACCAAAACGGCGGGAGCTTTCCACGAGCAGTACTTC | CATKTAGAFHEQYF
NA | TRBJ2-7 | TRBV2 | NA | TGTGCCAGCAGTGATCATCGTCAGGGAAACTACGAGCAGTACTTC | CASSDHRQGNYEQYF
NA | TRBJ1-1 | TRBV29-1 | few | TGCAGCGTTGAAGTCGAACACCTGAACACTGAAGCTTTCTTT | CSVEVEHLNTEAFF
NA | TRBJ2-7 | TRBV19 | NA | TGTGCCAGTAGTATCGGTTCACGGGAGCAGTACTTC | CASSIGSREQYF
TRBD1 | TRBJ2-7 | TRBV10-3 | NA | TGTGCCATCAGGGGGACAGGGGAGGGCTACGAGCAGTACTTC | CAIRGTGEGYEQYF
NA | TRBJ2-1 | TRBV5-1 | NA | TGCGCCAGCAGCTGGGAACGGACTGCCTCATGGTCCTACAATGAGCAGTTCTTC | CASSWERTASWSYNEQFF
TRBD2 | TRBJ2-2 | TRBV10-1 | NA | TGCGCCAGCAGTGAAGTTAGCGGGAGGGACACCGGGGAGCTGTTTTTT | CASSEVSGRDTGELFF
NA | TRBJ2-7 | TRBV6-5 | once | TGTGCCAGCATACCACGGCAGGGTCAACTGAACGAGCAGTACTTC | CASIPRQGQLNEQYF
NA | TRBJ2-7 | TRBV12-2 | once | TGTGCAAGTCGCTCCCGGGACCCCTACGAGCAGTACTTC | CASRSRDPYEQYF
TRBD2 | TRBJ2-1 | TRBV5-4 | NA | TGTGCCAGCAGCTTGAGGGGACTAGCGGCCAATGAGCAGTTCTTC | CASSLRGLAANEQFF
TRBD1 | TRBJ1-2 | TRBV27 | NA | TGTGCCAGCAGTTCGACAGGGAGCTATGGCTACACCTTC | CASSSTGSYGYTF
TRBD1 | TRBJ2-2 | TRBV5-1 | NA | TGCGCCAGCAGCTTGGGTGACAGGGGGAACACCGGGGAGCTGTTTTTT | CASSLGDRGNTGELFF
NA | TRBJ2-2 | TRBV4-1 | NA | TGCGCCAGCAGCCAAGATGTCCGGTACACCGGGGAGCTGTTTTTT | CASSQDVRYTGELFF
NA | TRBJ1-5 | TRBV5-1 | NA | TGCGCCAGCAGCTTGGGGACCCCCCGGTATCAGCCCCAGCATTTT | CASSLGTPRYQPQHF
NA | TRBJ2-3 | TRBV14 | NA | TGTGCCAGCAGCGCGCGGGACACCCGGGGCGAAGATACGCAGTATTTT | CASSARDTRGEDTQYF
NA | TRBJ2-3 | TRBV7-9 | NA | TGTGCCCTCCGGGGGGCAATGAGGGGACCCACAGATACGCAGTATTTT | CALRGAMRGPTDTQYF
TRBD2 | TRBJ2-1 | TRBV18 | NA | TGTGCCAGCTCCCCCTTGGAGCCAGCGGGAGCTTACAATGAGCAGTTCTTC | CASSPLEPAGAYNEQFF
NA | TRBJ2-7 | TRBV7-9 | NA | TGTGCCAGCAGCACAAGACAGGACTACGAGCAGTACTTC | CASSTRQDYEQYF
TRBD1 | TRBJ1-2 | TRBV30 | NA | TGTGCCTGGAGAACAGGGGGCGTCGGCTATGGCTACACCTTC | CAWRTGGVGYGYTF
NA | TRBJ2-1 | TRBV15 | NA | TGTGCCACCAGCAGAGATCCTATCGGCGAGCGGCTCTACAATGAGCAGTTCTTC | CATSRDPIGERLYNEQFF
NA | TRBJ2-2 | TRBV5-1 | NA | TGCGCCAGCAGCGAACCTCACAGGAACACCGGGGAGCTGTTTTTT | CASSEPHRNTGELFF
NA | TRBJ2-1 | TRBV7-7 | few | TGTGCCAGCAGCTTAGCTTGGGGATCCGATGAGCAGTTCTTC | CASSLAWGSDEQFF
NA | TRBJ2-7 | TRBV27 | NA | TGTGCCAGCAGTTTAGCCCCGGTTAGGGTGTTAAACGGCGAGCAGTACTTC | CASSLAPVRVLNGEQYF
TRBD1 | TRBJ1-1 | TRBV6-4 | NA | TGTGCCAGCAGTGAAATCCCGGGACAGGCCCGTGAAGCTTTCTTT | CASSEIPGQAREAFF
TRBD2 | TRBJ2-7 | TRBV7-9 | NA | TGTGCCAGCAGCTTAGTCACTAGCGGGAGAGCTGGCCACGAGCAGTACTTC | CASSLVTSGRAGHEQYF
TRBD2 | TRBJ2-7 | TRBV7-9 | NA | TGTGCCAGCAGCTCTCCCGAGACTAGCGGGTACGAGCAGTACTTC | CASSSPETSGYEQYF